This entry lists 14 T cell receptor beta chains sequenced from one sample in a study of OX40 agonist ivuxolimab in advanced cancers. Generated by immunoSEQ multiplex PCR, the TCRdb table keeps only in-frame clones and is missing some. The sample includes over 20,000 clones, over 70% seen only once; the top ten take approximately 37%. The sample consisted of CD4+ or CD8+ T cells sorted from blood, taken in a trial of the OX40 agonist ivuxolimab. The receptors derive from an adult with an advanced solid tumor such as melanoma, head and neck, liver or kidney cancer.

The CDR3: CASSLGRSADTQYF. The DNA of the CDR3 is TGTGCCAGCAGCCTCGGTCGCTCGGCAGATACGCAGTATTTT. V is TRBV7-9 and J is TRBJ2-3; D gene uncertain. The V end lost 5 bases, the J end lost 4 bases, and 13 bases lay between the germline ends. The CDR3 has 14 residues. Germline values: CDR1 SEHNR, CDR2 FQNEAQ (reference sequence).

In its sample, this clone was seen once. This chain connects TRBV11-2 to TRBJ2-3; TRBD1 aligns across 8 bases. Per germline, CDR1 SGHAT and CDR2 FQNNGV. This CDR3 is built from 15 residues. The trim removed 5 bases at V and 0 bases at J, leaving 4 bases unmatched. CDR3 protein: CASSHGDRSTDTQYF. The CDR3, as DNA: TGTGCCAGCAGCCACGGGGACAGGAGCACAGATACGCAGTATTTT.

V is TRBV6-1 and J is TRBJ1-1, with a possible D match to TRBD1 (5 bases). CDR3 length: 16 amino acids. Germline V gene sequence: CDR1 MNHNS, CDR2 SASEGT. With 2 bases removed from V and 3 bases from J, the gap between germline ends came to 16 bases. CDR3 loop: CASSELEGFADTEAFF. CDR3 in DNA: TGTGCCAGCAGTGAATTGGAGGGGTTCGCGGACACTGAAGCTTTCTTT.

The V gene is TRBV7-3, the J gene TRBJ1-1, with TRBD1 as a possible D gene (5 bases). The CDR3 covers 18 residues. Germline assignment: CDR1 SGHTA and CDR2 FQGTGA. Trimming took 1 base from V and 0 from J, leaving 18 bases between them. CDR3 sequence reads: CASSLRGPQGLLNTEAFF. The CDR3 nucleotides are TGTGCCAGCAGCTTAAGGGGCCCCCAAGGACTCTTGAACACTGAAGCTTTCTTT.

The rearrangement uses TRBV7-8 and TRBJ2-3; D unresolved. This CDR3 comprises 18 residues. Trimming removed 5 bases at V and 0 bases at J, with 21 bases between. Per germline, CDR1 SGHVS and CDR2 FQNEAQ. CDR3 amino acids: CASSPYLASDSSTDTQYF. In nucleotides, the CDR3 is TGTGCCAGCAGCCCCTACCTGGCGTCGGATTCTAGCACAGATACGCAGTATTTT.

This clone was seen only once. The rearrangement links TRBV4-1 to TRBJ1-2; weak D call: TRBD1 (6 bases). CDR3 length: 13 residues. Germline CDR1 and CDR2: MGHRA and YSYEKL. Between the trimmed V and J ends, which lost 5 bases and 4 bases, there was a span of 11 bases. This chain's CDR3 is CASSWDKSYGYTF. The CDR3 region has the DNA TGCGCCAGCAGCTGGGACAAGAGCTATGGCTACACCTTC.

This rearrangement joins TRBV7-9 to TRBJ2-3; a possible D gene is TRBD2 (6 bases). The CDR3 contains 16 residues. Germline V gene data show CDR1 as SEHNR and CDR2 as FQNEAQ (reference sequence). The V gene lost 5 bases and the J gene lost 0 bases, with 15 bases spanning the gap. CDR3 in DNA: TGTGCCAGCAGCCAACGGTCGGGGGACAGCACAGATACGCAGTATTTT. It codes for CASSQRSGDSTDTQYF.

The J gene is TRBJ2-7, the V gene TRBV2; D may be TRBD2 (7 bases). This CDR3 spans 16 amino acids. The germline V and J ends were trimmed by 2 bases and 5 bases, with 19 bases remaining between them. Per germline, CDR1 SNHLY and CDR2 FYNNEI. The CDR3 region has the DNA TGTGCCAGCAGTGAAAGGGGGGGAGGCCCGGCCGACGAGCAGTACTTC. As protein: CASSERGGGPADEQYF.

This chain uses TRBV9 with TRBJ2-7; no definite D call. CDR1 and CDR2 from the germline V gene are SGDLS and YYNGEE. This CDR3 is built from 11 residues. The V end lost 4 bases, the J end lost 3 bases, and 5 bases lay between the germline ends. Here the CDR3 DNA reads TGTGCCAGCAGCCCAGGCTACGAGCAGTACTTC. Protein: CASSPGYEQYF.

The chain combines TRBV28 with TRBJ2-7; D not certain. The CDR3 covers 13 residues. Germline V gene sequence: CDR1 MDHEN, CDR2 SYDVKM. Trimming shortened V by 1 base and J by 5 bases, and 9 bases separated the two germline ends. This CDR3 is CASSLSDLDEQYF. CDR3 nucleotides: TGTGCCAGCAGTTTATCGGACCTGGACGAGCAGTACTTC.

The V call is TRBV5-1, the J call TRBJ1-1; D is perhaps TRBD1 (5 bases). V shed 7 bases and J shed 10 bases, with 14 bases lying between them. Germline V CDR1 and CDR2: SGHRS, YFSETQ. The CDR3 consists of 11 residues. CDR3 loop: CASSWRGGAFF. DNA for the CDR3: TGCGCCAGCTCCTGGCGGGGGGGAGCTTTCTTT.

The chain uses TRBV5-1 and TRBJ1-4; TRBD1 matches 7 bases. Per the germline V gene, CDR1 is SGHRS and CDR2 is YFSETQ. Trimming took 4 bases from V and 8 from J; bases not matched to a gene: 8. The length of the CDR3 is 14 residues. The CDR3, as DNA: TGCGCCAGCAGCCAACAGGGGCTCGGGGAAAAACTGTTTTTT. This sequence encodes CASSQQGLGEKLFF.

This chain joins TRBV4-1 and TRBJ2-2; no clear D. The germline V gene has CDR1 MGHRA and CDR2 YSYEKL. The V end was cut by 2 bases, the J end by 1 base, with 5 bases between. This CDR3 contains 14 residues. In DNA, the CDR3 is TGCGCCAGCAGCCAAAGGGAGAACACCGGGGAGCTGTTTTTT. Translating it yields CASSQRENTGELFF.

The chain employs TRBV5-8 and TRBJ2-2; 8 nucleotides match TRBD2. Germline CDR1 reads SGHTS; CDR2 reads YDEGEE. The CDR3 is 16 residues long. Losses at the gene ends were 4 bases for V and 6 bases for J; bases not matched to a gene: 11. The DNA of the CDR3 is TGTGCCAGCAGCCCGGGGCCTAGCGGGCTAGCCGGGGAGCTGTTTTTT. Its translation is CASSPGPSGLAGELFF.